The 28 T cell receptor beta chains listed next were all sequenced from one sample in a study of breast tumors, draining lymph nodes, adjacent tissues. The lymph nodes were axillary draining lymph nodes from breast cancer patients. Each CDR3 protein is one row after TCRdb ran MiXCR on the multiplex PCR reads. The sample has approximately 89,000 distinct CDR3 sequences, around 28% seen once. Sample: axillary lymph node tissue. The receptors shown here come from a female donor with breast cancer. Some clones in this sample may be carry-over from other donors' samples.

This clonotype was detected ten times or more. The V call is TRBV5-5, the J call TRBJ2-5; possibly TRBD2 for D (5 bases). The germline gives CDR1 SGHKS, CDR2 YYEKEE (reference sequence). The ends were cut back, 2 bases at V and 4 bases at J, with 9 bases in the middle. The CDR3 sequence is 13 residues long. The CDR3 coding sequence is TGTGCCAGCAGCTTTAATGGGAGAGAGACCCAGTACTTC. This sequence encodes CASSFNGRETQYF. Supplemented by reference TRBV5-5 and TRBJ2-5, the full variable domain reads DAGVTQSPTHLIKTRGQQVTLRCSPISGHKSVSWYQQVLGQGPQFIFQYYEKEERGRGNFPDRFSARQFPNYSSELNVNALLLGDSALYLCASSFNGRETQYFGPGTRLLVL.

As concerns this clonotype: This sequence may be a read error, since a much larger clone differs from it by one base. The chain employs TRBV7-9 and TRBJ2-5; 9 bases fit TRBD2. Germline assignment: CDR1 SEHNR and CDR2 FQNEAQ (reference sequence). The CDR3 has 15 residues. CDR3 in DNA: TGTGCCAGCAGCAAAGGGACTAGCACTCAAGAGACCCAGCACTTC. Amino acids: CASSKGTSTQETQHF. Variable domain in full (rest from reference TRBV7-9 and TRBJ2-5): DTGVSQNPRHKITKRGQNVTFRCDPISEHNRLYWYRQTLGQGPEFLTYFQNEAQLEKSRLLSDRFSAERPKGSFSTLEIQRTEQGDSAMYLCASSKGTSTQETQHFGPGTRLLVL.

Only one count was recorded for this clonotype. This chain joins TRBV2 and TRBJ1-1; unclear D gene. Trimming removed 5 bases from V and 5 bases from J, with 12 bases in between. Germline V CDR1 and CDR2: SNHLY, FYNNEI. The CDR3 spans 13 residues. CDR3 protein: CASSLDGSTEAFF. CDR3 nucleotides: TGTGCCAGCAGTCTAGACGGGAGTACTGAAGCTTTCTTT.

This clonotype was seen a few times. The chain joins TRBV20-1 to TRBJ2-2; TRBD2 agrees at 12 bases. The CDR3 has 16 amino acids. Germline V CDR1 and CDR2: DFQATT, SNEGSKA (reference sequence). Germline trimming cut 0 bases from V and 6 bases from J; bases unmatched to any gene: 5. As DNA, the CDR3 is TGCAGTGCTAGAGATTTTAGACTAGCGGGAGCCGGGGAGCTGTTTTTT. It translates to CSARDFRLAGAGELFF.

This clonotype was picked up a small number of times. The CDR3 DNA follows: TGTGCCAGCAGGGGGTGGTTGGTGGATGGAGAGACCCAGTACTTC. Translating gives CASRGWLVDGETQYF. The V gene is TRBV6-1, the J gene TRBJ2-5; D remains ambiguous. Trimming pared 6 bases from V and 4 bases from J, leaving 18 bases between. From germline, CDR1 is MNHNS and CDR2 SASEGT. The CDR3 extends over 15 amino acids.

Many counts were recorded for this clonotype. The chain couples TRBV7-2 to TRBJ2-1; 9 nucleotides match TRBD2. The V segment lost 2 bases and the J segment 0 bases; nucleotides outside the gene matches: 2. Germline V gene lookup returns CDR1 SGHTA and CDR2 FQGNSA. CDR3 size: 16 residues. The CDR3, as DNA: TGTGCCAGCAGCTTACTAGCGGGGACCTCCTACAATGAGCAGTTCTTC. Protein sequence: CASSLLAGTSYNEQFF. Combining the CDR3 with reference TRBV7-2 and TRBJ2-1 gives the whole variable domain GAGVSQSPSNKVTEKGKDVELRCDPISGHTALYWYRQSLGQGLEFLIYFQGNSAPDKSGLPSDRFSAERTGGSVSTLTIQRTQQEDSAVYLCASSLLAGTSYNEQFFGPGTRLTVL.

There are many counts of this clonotype. A much larger clone sits a single nucleotide away, making a read error possible. The rearrangement links TRBV20-1 to TRBJ2-7; D uncertain. Trimming removed 0 bases at V and 6 bases at J, with 15 bases between. Per germline, CDR1 DFQATT and CDR2 SNEGSKA (reference sequence). The CDR3 contains 14 residues. CDR3 DNA sequence: TGCAGTGCTAGAGAACCGGGTGGTGGCTCCGAGCAGTACTTC. Translation: CSAREPGGGSEQYF.

In its sample, this clonotype was seen many times. A much larger clone lies a single base off, so this may be a read error. The V call is TRBV12-3 or TRBV12-4, the J call TRBJ2-3; 8 nucleotides align to TRBD2. The CDR3 has 15 residues. J lost 2 bases, V lost 6 bases, and 7 bases had no gene match. CDR3 sequence (DNA): TGTGCCAGCAGAAGCCTAGCGGGCCACACAGATACGCAGTATTTT. It translates to CASRSLAGHTDTQYF.

Comments on this clonotype: A much larger clone lies one base from this, so it may be a read error. V is TRBV7-8 and J is TRBJ2-6; tentatively, D is TRBD1 (5 bases). Germline assignment: CDR1 SGHVS and CDR2 FQNEAQ. CDR3 length: 15 amino acids. The CDR3 sequence is CASSLSVGGANVLPF. The CDR3 DNA is TGTGCCAGCAGCTTATCCGTAGGTGGGGCCAACGTCCTGCCTTTC.

Points on this clonotype: A much larger clone sits a single nucleotide away, making a read error possible. The chain links TRBV6-6 to TRBJ2-1; a weak D match, TRBD2 (5 bases). V was cut by 10 bases and J by 7 bases, with 17 bases left in between. The CDR3 runs 13 residues. Germline V gene lookup returns CDR1 MNHNY and CDR2 SVGAGI (reference sequence). CDR3 nucleotide sequence: TGTGCCACCTCACGGGTCCAGCGGAATGAGCAGTTCTTC. This codes for CATSRVQRNEQFF.

Regarding this clonotype: The CDR3 does not end in the conserved phenylalanine or tryptophan, so this is likely a read error. J is TRBJ1-5 and V is TRBV19, with D possibly matching TRBD1 (6 bases). Trimming took 4 bases from V and 4 from J, leaving 11 bases between them. The CDR3 spans 14 residues. Germline CDR1 is LNHDA and CDR2 is SQIVND (reference sequence). For the CDR3, the DNA is TGTGCCAGTAGTACCCGGGGGGCTAATCAGCCCCAGCATTAC. Translating gives CASSTRGANQPQHY.

This clonotype was counted many times. This chain uses TRBV30 with TRBJ2-1; D uncertain. V was trimmed by 0 bases and J by 5 bases, leaving 8 bases between them. Germline CDR1 is GTSNPN and CDR2 is SVGIG (reference sequence). The CDR3 loop spans 13 amino acids. The CDR3 bases are TGTGCCTGGAGTGTTTTTTTGGACAATGAGCAGTTCTTC. Translating gives CAWSVFLDNEQFF. The full variable domain, completed using reference TRBV30 and TRBJ2-1, is SQTIHQWPATLVQPVGSPLSLECTVEGTSNPNLYWYRQAAGRGLQLLFYSVGIGQISSEVPQNLSASRPQDRQFILSSKKLLLSDSGFYLCAWSVFLDNEQFFGPGTRLTVL.

This clonotype was observed many times. The chain combines TRBV3-1 with TRBJ1-4; no firm D call. The CDR3 is 14 residues long. V lost 3 bases, J lost 5 bases, and 10 bases lay in between. Germline CDR1 is LGHDT and CDR2 is YNNKEL (reference sequence). The CDR3 sequence: CASSHRAGNEKLFF. CDR3 in DNA: TGTGCCAGCAGCCATAGAGCAGGAAATGAAAAACTGTTTTTT.

DNA of the CDR3: TGCAGCGTATTTAAAGGGGGCGACGAGCAGTACTTC. Its translation: CSVFKGGDEQYF. The chain carries TRBV29-1 and TRBJ2-7; the match to TRBD1 covers 7 bases. The CDR3 runs 12 residues. The ends lost 6 bases at V and 5 bases at J; junction bases unmatched: 7. CDR1 is SQVTM and CDR2 is ANQGSEA in the germline V gene.

The rearrangement joins TRBV7-3 to TRBJ1-6, with D possibly TRBD1 on 5 matching bases. Trimming shortened V by 5 bases and J by 12 bases, and 23 bases separated the two germline ends. CDR1 and CDR2 from the germline V gene are SGHTA and FQGTGA. The CDR3 contains 16 residues. The CDR3 DNA sequence: TGTGCCAGCAGCCGCCCGGGACGGACCGATAATCAACCCCTCCACTTT. It is translated as CASSRPGRTDNQPLHF.

This clonotype was counted ten times or more. The chain employs TRBV6-5 and TRBJ2-2; possibly TRBD1 or TRBD2 for D (6 bases each). This CDR3 is built from 14 residues. Trimming cost V 4 bases and J 4 bases, with 10 bases left between them. The germline V gene has CDR1 MNHEY and CDR2 SVGAGI. The CDR3: CASSSGGGTGELFF. The CDR3 bases are TGTGCCAGCAGTTCCGGAGGGGGCACCGGGGAGCTGTTTTTT.

This clonotype was seen more than once but under ten times. The chain combines TRBV5-1 with TRBJ1-1, with D unresolved. CDR1 and CDR2 (germline): SGHRS, YFSETQ. This CDR3 contains 14 residues. Deletions cut 3 bases from V and 5 bases from J, with 14 bases between. CDR3 bases: TGCGCCAGCAGCTCCCCCGGGTCGGGGACTGAAGCTTTCTTT. Translation gives CASSSPGSGTEAFF.

In this sample, this clonotype turned up many times. The genes are TRBV9 and TRBJ1-3; D is perhaps TRBD1 (6 bases). Germline values: CDR1 SGDLS, CDR2 YYNGEE. CDR3 size: 15 residues. With 4 bases removed from V and 0 bases from J, the gap between germline ends came to 11 bases. CDR3 in amino acids: CASSPRTASGNTIYF. In nucleotides, the CDR3 is TGTGCCAGCAGCCCCCGGACAGCCTCTGGAAACACCATATATTTT.

A few counts support this clonotype. A much larger clonotype is one base distant, so this may be a read error. This chain links TRBV30 with TRBJ2-3; the match to TRBD1 covers 7 bases. The CDR3 runs to 14 residues. CDR1 and CDR2 (germline): GTSNPN, SVGIG (reference sequence). CDR3: CARRTGVRTDTQYF. CDR3 in DNA: TGTGCCCGGAGAACAGGGGTTCGCACAGATACGCAGTATTTT.

This clonotype was picked up many times. This chain links TRBV6-4 with TRBJ2-7, with TRBD2 matching 10 bases. The CDR3 spans 16 residues. Per germline, CDR1 MRHNA and CDR2 SNTAGT. V lost 5 bases, J lost 6 bases, and 13 bases stayed unmatched. The CDR3 DNA reads TGTGCCAGCAGTCACCGTAAGGTAGTAGCGGGAGGCGAGCAGTACTTC. This codes for CASSHRKVVAGGEQYF.

This clonotype was counted at least ten times. The chain uses TRBV6-1 and TRBJ2-7, with a weak D call TRBD1 (6 bases). The ends were cut back, 4 bases at V and 2 bases at J, with 12 bases in the middle. Per germline, CDR1 MNHNS and CDR2 SASEGT. The CDR3 covers 14 residues. CDR3 sequence reads: CASSVATGTYEQYF. The CDR3 coding sequence is TGTGCCAGCAGTGTCGCTACAGGGACCTACGAGCAGTACTTC.

This clonotype was picked up many times. The genes are TRBV5-1 and TRBJ1-5, with D unresolved. CDR1 and CDR2 from the germline V gene are SGHRS and YFSETQ. V lost 0 bases and J 4 bases, leaving 11 bases between the germline ends. CDR3 size: 15 residues. The DNA for the CDR3 is TGCGCCAGCAGCTTGGACGGGAGAAGAAATCAGCCCCAGCATTTT. Its protein product is CASSLDGRRNQPQHF.

The genes are TRBV29-1 and TRBJ1-1; a weak D match, TRBD1 (5 bases). Per the germline V gene, CDR1 is SQVTM and CDR2 is ANQGSEA. V was trimmed by 7 bases and J by 1 base, leaving 10 bases between them. The CDR3 is 12 residues long. CDR3 region: CSGGRGNTEAFF. CDR3 coding DNA: TGCAGCGGGGGGAGGGGGAACACTGAAGCTTTCTTT.

This clonotype was recorded at least ten times. The chain employs TRBV7-8 and TRBJ2-1; no clear D. The CDR3 contains 11 residues. V was pared by 4 bases and J by 5 bases, with 3 bases between. Germline V CDR1 and CDR2: SGHVS, FQNEAQ. As DNA, the CDR3 is TGTGCCAGCAGCTCAAACAATGAGCAGTTCTTC. Translating it yields CASSSNNEQFF.

This clonotype was seen at least ten times. The V gene is TRBV5-4, the J gene TRBJ2-7; 9 nucleotides agree with TRBD1. With V trimmed by 0 bases and J by 3 bases, 10 bases remained unmatched. The CDR3 totals 17 residues. Germline assignment: CDR1 SGHNT and CDR2 YYREEE (reference sequence). The CDR3 spells CASSLEPMGQGFYEQYF. The CDR3 nucleotides are TGTGCCAGCAGCTTGGAACCTATGGGACAGGGTTTCTACGAGCAGTACTTC.

This clonotype was observed a few times. The chain carries TRBV12-3 or TRBV12-4 and TRBJ1-6, with TRBD1 as a possible D gene (6 bases). CDR3 length equals 15 residues. With 6 bases removed from V and 3 bases from J, the gap between germline ends came to 12 bases. CDR3 DNA: TGTGCCAGCAGCAAGGGGGAGAACTATAATTCACCCCTCCACTTT. Protein sequence: CASSKGENYNSPLHF.

The V call is TRBV20-1, the J call TRBJ2-7; 11 positions agree with TRBD2. J lost 7 bases, V lost 0 bases, and 17 bases had no gene match. There are 18 residues in the CDR3. In germline, CDR1 is DFQATT, CDR2 SNEGSKA (reference sequence). CDR3 in DNA: TGCAGTGCTAGAGATCCGCGTATTATTAGCGGGAGGGCCTCGGAGCAGTACTTC. It specifies CSARDPRIISGRASEQYF.

This clonotype was counted many times. The chain carries TRBV6-5 and TRBJ2-5, with D possibly TRBD1 on 5 matching bases. CDR1 and CDR2 (germline): MNHEY, SVGAGI. Deletions cut 2 bases from V and 9 bases from J, with 16 bases between. This CDR3 region has 14 residues. This CDR3 is CASSYGASGGPQYF. The CDR3 DNA is TGTGCCAGCAGTTACGGGGCCTCGGGTGGGCCCCAGTACTTC.